These T cell receptor beta chains were read from a single sample in a study of control samples from healthy donors and cancer patients. TCRdb keeps only in-frame clones here, not all; method: immunoSEQ multiplex PCR. This sample has 85,000 to 110,000 clones, with 80% to 90% found just once. Material for sequencing was PBMCs. These receptors were obtained from a man aged 60 to 75 with lung cancer. CDR3s leave out the opening cysteine and the closing phenylalanine or tryptophan.

CDR3aa: ASSLEGRVSYQETQY
v_gene: TRBV7-2
len: 15

CDR3aa: ASSLDQDRGKETQY
v_gene: TRBV11-3
len: 14

CDR3aa: AWSGGGGQPQH
v_gene: TRBV30
len: 11

CDR3aa: AWSYRDTQY
v_gene: TRBV30
len: 9

CDR3aa: ASSRDLNQPQH
v_gene: TRBV10-1
len: 11

CDR3aa: ASSLNTGQGTDTQY
v_gene: TRBV4-1
len: 14

CDR3aa: ASSGGRGPASYGYT
v_gene: TRBV19
len: 14

CDR3aa: ASSQPGTGSYEQY
v_gene: TRBV9
len: 13

CDR3aa: ASSFGQENEKLF
v_gene: TRBV13
len: 12

CDR3aa: ASSPLGGNEETQY
v_gene: TRBV3-1/TRBV3-2
len: 13

CDR3aa: ASSETGRKETQY
v_gene: TRBV6-1
len: 12

CDR3aa: ASSVRSPQPQTGWDEQF
v_gene: TRBV9
len: 17

CDR3aa: ASRKQGATEAF
v_gene: TRBV6-5
len: 11

CDR3aa: ASSQGSGGGTGDTQY
v_gene: TRBV4-1
len: 15

CDR3aa: ASTKRGQQSNSPLH
v_gene: TRBV6-6
len: 14

CDR3aa: ASRYASGGFRETQY
v_gene: TRBV6-2/TRBV6-3
len: 14

CDR3aa: ASSVSSNQPQH
v_gene: TRBV6-4
len: 11

CDR3aa: ASSTTSTRGRRNEQF
v_gene: TRBV18
len: 15

CDR3aa: ASRPSKTGELF
v_gene: TRBV9
len: 11

CDR3aa: ASRSTGANTEAF
v_gene: TRBV6-5
len: 12

CDR3aa: ASSNSGGSDTQY
v_gene: TRBV5-1
len: 12

CDR3aa: ASSIDRSYRDDYGYT
v_gene: TRBV19
len: 15

CDR3aa: ASSPRNTEAF
v_gene: TRBV7-9
len: 10

CDR3aa: ASSLTGGVYGYT
v_gene: TRBV13
len: 12

CDR3aa: ASSVDRGRTEAF
v_gene: TRBV9
len: 12

CDR3aa: SVRKGSDIQY
v_gene: TRBV29-1
len: 10

CDR3aa: ASSLFPQSMETQY
v_gene: TRBV7-3
len: 13

CDR3aa: AWRVGGYNEQF
v_gene: TRBV30
len: 11

CDR3aa: ASSAGFGDTDTQY
v_gene: TRBV5-1
len: 13

CDR3aa: ASSLTTGEFGELF
v_gene: TRBV5-1
len: 13

CDR3aa: ATMLAGADTQY
v_gene: TRBV24-1
len: 11

CDR3aa: ASSPQGRGYYEQY
v_gene: TRBV9
len: 13

CDR3aa: ATSRGLARGDTQY
v_gene: TRBV15
len: 13

CDR3aa: ASNSGGADTQY
v_gene: TRBV10-2
len: 11

CDR3aa: AQSGWGKDTQY
v_gene: TRBV2
len: 11

CDR3aa: ASSQQGGSTDTQY
v_gene: TRBV18
len: 13

CDR3aa: ASSAITGDAEAF
v_gene: TRBV2
len: 12

CDR3aa: ASSHGTSGFQETQY
v_gene: TRBV7-3
len: 14

CDR3aa: AISERVSNQPQH
v_gene: TRBV10-3
len: 12

CDR3aa: ASSSKRGSTDTQY
v_gene: TRBV7-9
len: 13

CDR3aa: AWSGQYHVEAF
v_gene: TRBV30
len: 11

CDR3aa: AISGVAGDTDTQY
v_gene: TRBV10-3
len: 13

CDR3aa: AWIRTGGYSGNTIY
v_gene: TRBV30
len: 14

CDR3aa: ASSPPTSSYEQY
v_gene: TRBV5-1
len: 12

CDR3aa: ASSAGSGFYNSPLH
v_gene: TRBV7-9
len: 14

CDR3aa: ASSRDRVTGELF
v_gene: TRBV10-2
len: 12

CDR3aa: ASSPGQGRETQY
v_gene: TRBV5-8
len: 12

CDR3aa: ASSELRVGANSPLH
v_gene: TRBV2
len: 14

CDR3aa: ASSLRQGNYGYT
v_gene: TRBV6-5
len: 12

CDR3aa: ASSFQGPTGATEAF
v_gene: TRBV27
len: 14

CDR3aa: ASRRGAQETQY
v_gene: TRBV19
len: 11